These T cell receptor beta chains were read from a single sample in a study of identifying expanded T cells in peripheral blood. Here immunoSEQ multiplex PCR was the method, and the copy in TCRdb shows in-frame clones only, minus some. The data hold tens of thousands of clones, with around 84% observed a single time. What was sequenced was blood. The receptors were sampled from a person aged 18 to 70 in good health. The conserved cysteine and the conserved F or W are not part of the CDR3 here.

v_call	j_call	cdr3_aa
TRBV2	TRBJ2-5	ASSIGQGSETQY
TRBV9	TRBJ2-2	ASVAGDGELF
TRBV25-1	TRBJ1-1	ASSQYTEAF
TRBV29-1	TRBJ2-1	SVGRSDVQF
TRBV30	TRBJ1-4	AWSAVRGKLF
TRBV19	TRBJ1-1	ASSSKWLSREAF
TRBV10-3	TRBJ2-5	AIRTPSQETQY
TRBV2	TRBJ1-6	ASSQLRQSNSPLH
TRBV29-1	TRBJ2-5	SVISGGSETQY
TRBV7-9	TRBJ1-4	ASSLNLAAENEKLF
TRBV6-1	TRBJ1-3	ASSETGHGNTIY
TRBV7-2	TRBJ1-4	ASSLNRQLF
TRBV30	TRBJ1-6	AWTTGIYSPLH
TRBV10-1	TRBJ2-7	ASSVGTGWTYEQY